Listed here is a single T cell receptor (beta chain). Its antigen specificity is not known. No base qualities exist here, and no much larger clone lies one base off it. The data stem from a study of T cell repertoires in cytomegalovirus infection (dated by TCRdb to the late 2010s). Study-level background: Donor HLA type was relevant to the analysis, as public TCR beta signatures indicated carriage of CMV infection together with the matching HLA type. The study at large found these results: Carriers of CMV infection plus the relevant HLA type were discriminated by the cumulative frequency of public TCR beta family members in the study cohort and in an independent approximately 360-donor cohort. The ex vivo response was dominated by HLA-C-restricted CMV-specific TCR beta clonotypes, which also provided the single most frequent clonotype in two of eight donors.

V was cut back by 1 base and J by 6 bases, leaving a gap of 5 bases between them. Including cysteine and phenylalanine, the CDR3 has 12 amino acids. Only CDR3 DNA remains: 36 bases, in frame from the first base. The germline V gene provides CDR1 SGHVS and CDR2 FNYEAQ. TCRdb shows the sequencer as Illumina HiSeq 1500. TCRdb reprocessing: public reads trimmed at Q25 with fastp, clones called with MiXCR, in-frame beta chains kept. Merged by CDR3 protein, the rows form single entries marked with the most common genes and DNA. For this sample the table gives roughly 54,000 distinct CDR3 sequences, of which roughly a third were detected only once. 60% to 80% of the sample is in the top ten clones.

The sequence came from a human donor in good health (CMV status not recorded). Some clones in this sample may be carry-over from other donors' samples. Input material: PBMCs, sequenced either directly or after in vitro stimulation (not recorded which). The chain links TRBV7-6 with TRBJ2-3, with the D gene call left open. The sequence in DNA is TGTGCCAGCAGCTTAGTTGGGGATACGCAGTATTTT. It is translated as CASSLVGDTQYF.